Given below is one T cell receptor beta chain in context. The antigen is unknown. The germline CDR1 and CDR2 sequences are MDHEN and SYDVKM. The CDR3 totals 16 residues. The germline V and J ends were trimmed by 6 bases and 5 bases, with 20 bases remaining between them. Using a J-beta primer mix together with a sample-barcoded 5' primer, a second PCR was run for roughly 7 to 11 cycles. TCRdb analysed the 5' RACE reads with MiXCR anew, one entry per CDR3 protein. Of over a million distinct CDR3 sequences listed, approximately 42% were seen once; the top ten hold roughly 3.7%. The record originates from a study of blood T cells in healthy people across ages. The wider study: The template switching approach captured approximately one barcoded beta molecule for every two T cells. Regarding the study as a whole: The unsorted PBMCs prevented any conclusive comparison of naive versus antigen-experienced cells.

The chain couples TRBV28 to TRBJ1-5, with a tentative D call TRBD1 (5 bases). This TCR was sampled from a woman younger than 30 in good health. The specimen was blood. This chain's CDR3 is CASSGASGGSDQPQHF. Here the CDR3 DNA reads TGTGCCAGCAGCGGTGCTTCCGGGGGTTCGGATCAGCCCCAGCATTTT.